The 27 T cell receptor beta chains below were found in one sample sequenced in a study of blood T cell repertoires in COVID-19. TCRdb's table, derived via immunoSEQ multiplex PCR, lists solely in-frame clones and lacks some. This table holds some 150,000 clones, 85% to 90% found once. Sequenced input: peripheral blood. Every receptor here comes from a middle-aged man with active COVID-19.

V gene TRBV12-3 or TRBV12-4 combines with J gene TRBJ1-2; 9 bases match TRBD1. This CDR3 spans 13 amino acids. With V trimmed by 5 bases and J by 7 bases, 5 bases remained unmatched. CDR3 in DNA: TGTGCCAGCAGTCGGGGGACAGGGTCTGGCTACACCTTC. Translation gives CASSRGTGSGYTF.

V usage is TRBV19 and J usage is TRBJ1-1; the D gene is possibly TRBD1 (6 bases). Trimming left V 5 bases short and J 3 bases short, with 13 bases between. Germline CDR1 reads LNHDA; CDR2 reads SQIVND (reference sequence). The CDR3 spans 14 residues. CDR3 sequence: CASSSTGLDTEAFF. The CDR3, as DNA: TGTGCCAGTAGTTCAACAGGGTTGGACACTGAAGCTTTCTTT.

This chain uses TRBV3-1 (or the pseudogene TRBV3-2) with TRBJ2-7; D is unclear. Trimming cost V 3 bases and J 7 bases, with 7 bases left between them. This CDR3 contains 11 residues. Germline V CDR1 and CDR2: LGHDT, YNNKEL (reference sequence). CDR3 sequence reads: CASSHEREQYF. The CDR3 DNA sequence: TGTGCCAGCAGCCATGAGAGGGAGCAGTACTTC.

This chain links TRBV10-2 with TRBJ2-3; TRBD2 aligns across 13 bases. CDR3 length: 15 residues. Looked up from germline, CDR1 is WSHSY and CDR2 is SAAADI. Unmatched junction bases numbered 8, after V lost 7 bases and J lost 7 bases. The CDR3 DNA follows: TGCGCCAGCAAAACCGGGACTAGCGGGGTTAATACGCAGTATTTT. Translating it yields CASKTGTSGVNTQYF.

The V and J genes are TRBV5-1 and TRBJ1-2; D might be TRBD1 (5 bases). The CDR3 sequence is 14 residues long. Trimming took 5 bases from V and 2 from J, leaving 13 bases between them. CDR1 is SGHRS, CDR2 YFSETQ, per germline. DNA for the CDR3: TGCGCCAGCAGTCGCCAGGGCCTGAACTATGGCTACACCTTC. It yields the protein CASSRQGLNYGYTF.

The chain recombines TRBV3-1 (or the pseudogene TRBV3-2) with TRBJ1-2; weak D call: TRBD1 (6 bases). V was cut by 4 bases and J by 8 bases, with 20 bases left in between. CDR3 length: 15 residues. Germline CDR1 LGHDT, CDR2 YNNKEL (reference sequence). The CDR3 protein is CASSLTSGAGRGYTF. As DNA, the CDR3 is TGTGCCAGCAGCCTAACCTCAGGGGCAGGGAGAGGCTACACCTTC.

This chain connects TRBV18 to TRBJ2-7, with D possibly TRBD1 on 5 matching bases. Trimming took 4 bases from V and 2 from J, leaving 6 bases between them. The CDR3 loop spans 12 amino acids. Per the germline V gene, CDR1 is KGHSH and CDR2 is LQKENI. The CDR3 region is CASSRTTYEQYF. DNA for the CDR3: TGTGCCAGCTCACGGACAACCTACGAGCAGTACTTC.

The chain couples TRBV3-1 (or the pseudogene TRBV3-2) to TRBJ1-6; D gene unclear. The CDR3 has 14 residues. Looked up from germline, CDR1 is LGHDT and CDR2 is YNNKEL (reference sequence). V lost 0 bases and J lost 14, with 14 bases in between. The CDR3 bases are TGTGCCAGCAGCCAAGAGGAAGAGGGAAGCTCCCTCCACTTT. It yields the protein CASSQEEEGSSLHF.

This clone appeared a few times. Here the CDR3 reads CASSQVRDSFYEQYF. The CDR3 DNA sequence: TGCGCCAGCAGCCAAGTACGGGACAGTTTCTACGAGCAGTACTTC. The V gene is TRBV4-1, the J gene TRBJ2-7, with 7 nucleotides matching TRBD1. CDR1 MGHRA and CDR2 YSYEKL come from the germline V gene. This CDR3 is built from 15 residues. The ends lost 1 base at V and 3 bases at J; junction bases unmatched: 6.

CDR3 loop: CASSPRGASTDTQYF. Here the CDR3 DNA reads TGCGCCAGCAGCCCGCGGGGGGCGAGCACAGATACGCAGTATTTT. The chain uses TRBV5-1 and TRBJ2-3; 8 bases match TRBD2. The V gene's germline CDR1 is SGHRS and CDR2 YFSETQ. The CDR3 has 15 residues. With V trimmed by 4 bases and J by 0 bases, 4 bases remained unmatched.

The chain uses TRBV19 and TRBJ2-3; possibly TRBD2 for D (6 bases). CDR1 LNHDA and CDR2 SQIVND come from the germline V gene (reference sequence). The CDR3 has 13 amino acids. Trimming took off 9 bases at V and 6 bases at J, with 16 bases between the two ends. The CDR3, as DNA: TGTGCCAGCCGGGACTGGAATACGGATACGCAGTATTTT. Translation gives CASRDWNTDTQYF.

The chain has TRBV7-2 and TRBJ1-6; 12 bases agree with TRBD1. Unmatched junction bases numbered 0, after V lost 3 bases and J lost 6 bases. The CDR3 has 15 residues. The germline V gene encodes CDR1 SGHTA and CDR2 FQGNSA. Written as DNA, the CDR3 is TGTGCCAGCAGCTTGGGACAGGGGGCTAATTCACCCCTCCACTTT. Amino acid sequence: CASSLGQGANSPLHF.

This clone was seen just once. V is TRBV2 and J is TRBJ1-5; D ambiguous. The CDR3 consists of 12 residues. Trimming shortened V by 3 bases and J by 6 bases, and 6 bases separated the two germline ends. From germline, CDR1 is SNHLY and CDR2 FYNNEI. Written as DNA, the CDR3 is TGTGCCAGCAGTGATCAAATTCAGCCCCAGCATTTT. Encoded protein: CASSDQIQPQHF.

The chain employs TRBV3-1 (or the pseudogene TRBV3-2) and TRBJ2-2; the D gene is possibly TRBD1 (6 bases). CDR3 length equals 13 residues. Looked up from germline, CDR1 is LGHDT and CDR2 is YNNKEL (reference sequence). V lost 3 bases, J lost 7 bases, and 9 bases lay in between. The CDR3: CASSQQGYGELFF. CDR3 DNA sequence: TGTGCCAGCAGCCAGCAGGGGTACGGGGAGCTGTTTTTT.

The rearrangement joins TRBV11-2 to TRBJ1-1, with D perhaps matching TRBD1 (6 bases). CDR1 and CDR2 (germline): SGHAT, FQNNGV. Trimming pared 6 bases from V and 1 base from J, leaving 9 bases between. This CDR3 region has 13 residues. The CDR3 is CASSQQGNTEAFF. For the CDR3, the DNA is TGTGCCAGCAGTCAACAGGGGAACACTGAAGCTTTCTTT.

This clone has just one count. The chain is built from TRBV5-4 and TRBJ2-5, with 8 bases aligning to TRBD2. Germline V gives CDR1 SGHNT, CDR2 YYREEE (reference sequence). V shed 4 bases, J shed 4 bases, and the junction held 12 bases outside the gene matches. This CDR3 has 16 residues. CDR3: CASSTGAGGKGETQYF. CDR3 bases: TGTGCCAGCAGCACGGGCGCGGGGGGAAAAGGAGAGACCCAGTACTTC.

CDR3 loop: CAWSADRIYGYTF. The CDR3 DNA sequence: TGTGCCTGGAGTGCCGACAGGATCTATGGCTACACCTTC. The chain is built from TRBV30 and TRBJ1-2, with D maybe TRBD1 (6 bases). Trimming removed 1 base at V and 4 bases at J, with 10 bases between. This CDR3 has 13 residues. Germline lookup yields CDR1 GTSNPN and CDR2 SVGIG (reference sequence).

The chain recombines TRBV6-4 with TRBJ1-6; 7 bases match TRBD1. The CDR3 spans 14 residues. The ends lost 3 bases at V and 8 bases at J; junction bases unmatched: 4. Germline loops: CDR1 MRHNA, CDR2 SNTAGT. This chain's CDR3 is CASSESGTDSPLHF. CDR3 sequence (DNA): TGTGCCAGCAGTGAGTCAGGGACAGATTCACCCCTCCACTTT.

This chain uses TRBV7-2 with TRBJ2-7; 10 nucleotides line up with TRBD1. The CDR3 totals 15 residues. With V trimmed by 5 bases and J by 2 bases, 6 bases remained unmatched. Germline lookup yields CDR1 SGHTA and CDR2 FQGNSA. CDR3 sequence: CASSTTGTGAYEQYF. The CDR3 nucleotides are TGTGCCAGCAGCACAACCGGGACAGGGGCCTACGAGCAGTACTTC.

The chain's CDR3 is CASSLVGLAGGRADTQYF. In DNA, the CDR3 is TGTGCCAGCAGCTTAGTAGGGCTAGCGGGGGGGAGGGCGGATACGCAGTATTTT. The chain uses TRBV7-2 and TRBJ2-3; 12 nucleotides line up with TRBD2. CDR3 length: 18 amino acids. In germline, CDR1 is SGHTA, CDR2 FQGNSA. V trimming: 1 base; J trimming: 6 bases; junction bases outside the gene matches: 11.

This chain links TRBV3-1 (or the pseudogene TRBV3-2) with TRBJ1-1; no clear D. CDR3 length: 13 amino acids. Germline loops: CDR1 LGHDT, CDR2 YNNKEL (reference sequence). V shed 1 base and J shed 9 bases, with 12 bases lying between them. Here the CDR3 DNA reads TGTGCCAGCAGCCAAGGCGTGGTAGAAAAAGCTTTCTTT. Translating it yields CASSQGVVEKAFF.

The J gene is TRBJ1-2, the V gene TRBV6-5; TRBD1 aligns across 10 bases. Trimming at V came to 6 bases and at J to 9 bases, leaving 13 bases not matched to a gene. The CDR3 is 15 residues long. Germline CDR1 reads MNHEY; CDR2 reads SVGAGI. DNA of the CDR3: TGTGCCAGCAGCGCCGTAGGACAGGGGGGTCGGAGCTACACCTTC. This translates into CASSAVGQGGRSYTF.

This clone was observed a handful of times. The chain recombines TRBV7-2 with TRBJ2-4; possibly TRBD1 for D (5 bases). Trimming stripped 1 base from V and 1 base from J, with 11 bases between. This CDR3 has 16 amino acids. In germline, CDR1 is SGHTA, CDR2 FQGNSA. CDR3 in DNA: TGTGCCAGCAGCTTAGAAGCAGGGATCGCCAAAAACATTCAGTACTTC. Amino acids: CASSLEAGIAKNIQYF.

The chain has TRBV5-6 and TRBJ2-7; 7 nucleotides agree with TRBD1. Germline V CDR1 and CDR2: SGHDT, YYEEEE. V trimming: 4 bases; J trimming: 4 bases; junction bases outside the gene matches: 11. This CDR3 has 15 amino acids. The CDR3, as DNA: TGTGCCAGCAGCGCAGGTGGGACAGCGACATACGAGCAGTACTTC. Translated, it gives CASSAGGTATYEQYF.

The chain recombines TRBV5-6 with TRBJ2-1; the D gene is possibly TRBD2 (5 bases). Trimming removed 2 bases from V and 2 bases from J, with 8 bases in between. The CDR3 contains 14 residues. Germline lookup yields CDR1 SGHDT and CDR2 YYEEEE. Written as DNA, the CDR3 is TGTGCCAGCAGCTTTACTAGAACCTACAATGAGCAGTTCTTC. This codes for CASSFTRTYNEQFF.

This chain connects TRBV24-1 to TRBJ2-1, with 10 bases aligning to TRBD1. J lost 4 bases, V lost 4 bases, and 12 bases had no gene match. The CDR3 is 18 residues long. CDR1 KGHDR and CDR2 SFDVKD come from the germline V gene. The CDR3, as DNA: TGTGCCACCAGTGACTCAATGACGGACAGGGGGATGTACAATGAGCAGTTCTTC. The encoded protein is CATSDSMTDRGMYNEQFF.

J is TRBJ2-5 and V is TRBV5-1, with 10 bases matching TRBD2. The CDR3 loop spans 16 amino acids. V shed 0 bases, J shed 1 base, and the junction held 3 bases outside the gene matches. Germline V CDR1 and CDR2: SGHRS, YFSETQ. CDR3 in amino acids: CASSLASGGPQETQYF. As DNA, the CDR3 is TGCGCCAGCAGCTTGGCTAGCGGGGGCCCCCAAGAGACCCAGTACTTC. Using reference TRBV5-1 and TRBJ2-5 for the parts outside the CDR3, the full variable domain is KAGVTQTPRYLIKTRGQQVTLSCSPISGHRSVSWYQQTPGQGLQFLFEYFSETQRNKGNFPGRFSGRQFSNSRSEMNVSTLELGDSALYLCASSLASGGPQETQYFGPGTRLLVL.